This T cell receptor beta chain was sequenced during a study of T cells in Graves' hyperthyroidism and ophthalmopathy. RNA transcripts gave rise to amplified TCR beta CDR3 regions. Primed by the HTBI set, a first-round RT-PCR was run on the TCR CDR3. One entry per CDR3 protein results from TCRdb running MiXCR on the multiplex PCR reads. Among 300,000 to 400,000 distinct CDR3 sequences listed, roughly 18% were seen once. V shed 2 bases and J shed 11 bases, with 19 bases lying between them. This CDR3 region has 14 residues. Germline V CDR1 and CDR2: SGHNT, YYREEE (reference sequence). V is TRBV5-4 and J is TRBJ1-1, with unresolved D. Sequencing was carried out using blood. The TCR sequence derives from a woman between 45 and 60 years old with Graves' hyperthyroidism. The CDR3 loop is CASSFDKFRVEAFF. The CDR3 nucleotides read TGTGCCAGCAGCTTTGACAAGTTCCGTGTTGAGGCTTTCTTT.